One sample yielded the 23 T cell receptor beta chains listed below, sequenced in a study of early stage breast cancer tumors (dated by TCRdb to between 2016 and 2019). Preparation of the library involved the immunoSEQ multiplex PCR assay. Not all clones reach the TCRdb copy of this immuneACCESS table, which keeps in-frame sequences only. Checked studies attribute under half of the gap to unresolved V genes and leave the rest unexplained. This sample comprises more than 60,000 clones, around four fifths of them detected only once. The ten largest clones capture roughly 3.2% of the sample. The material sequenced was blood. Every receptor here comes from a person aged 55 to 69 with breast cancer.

The CDR3 DNA reads as TGTGCCAGCAGCTCGTACGGCGAGGCGCCCCAGCATTTT. It translates to CASSSYGEAPQHF. V gene TRBV6-6 combines with J gene TRBJ1-5; D not certain. V was shortened by 6 bases and J by 9 bases, with 15 bases between the two germline ends. CDR3 size: 13 residues. Germline V gene lookup returns CDR1 MNHNY and CDR2 SVGAGI (reference sequence).

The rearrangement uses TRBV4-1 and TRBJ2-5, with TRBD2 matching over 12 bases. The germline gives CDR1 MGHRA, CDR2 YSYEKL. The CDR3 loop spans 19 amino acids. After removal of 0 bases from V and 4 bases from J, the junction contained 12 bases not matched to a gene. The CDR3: CASSQEGTSGGRFGETQYF. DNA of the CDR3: TGCGCCAGCAGCCAAGAAGGAACTAGCGGGGGGAGATTCGGAGAGACCCAGTACTTC.

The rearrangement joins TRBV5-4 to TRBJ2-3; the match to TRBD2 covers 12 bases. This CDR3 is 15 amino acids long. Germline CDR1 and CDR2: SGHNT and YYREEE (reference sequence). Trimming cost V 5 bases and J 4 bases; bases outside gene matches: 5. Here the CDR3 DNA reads TGTGCCAGCAGTCTAGCGGGGGGGAGCGCAGATACGCAGTATTTT. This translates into CASSLAGGSADTQYF.

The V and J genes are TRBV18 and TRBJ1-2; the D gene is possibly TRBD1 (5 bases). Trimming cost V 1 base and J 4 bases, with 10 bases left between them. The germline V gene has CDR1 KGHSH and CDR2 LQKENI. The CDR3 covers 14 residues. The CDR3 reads CASSPLQGVYGYTF. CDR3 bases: TGTGCCAGCTCACCACTACAAGGGGTCTATGGCTACACCTTC.

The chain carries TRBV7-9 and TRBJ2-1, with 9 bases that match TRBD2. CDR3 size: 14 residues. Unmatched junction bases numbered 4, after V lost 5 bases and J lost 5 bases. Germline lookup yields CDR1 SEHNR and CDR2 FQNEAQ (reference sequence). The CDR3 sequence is CASSVTSGHNEQFF. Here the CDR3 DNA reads TGTGCCAGCAGCGTTACTAGCGGGCACAATGAGCAGTTCTTC.

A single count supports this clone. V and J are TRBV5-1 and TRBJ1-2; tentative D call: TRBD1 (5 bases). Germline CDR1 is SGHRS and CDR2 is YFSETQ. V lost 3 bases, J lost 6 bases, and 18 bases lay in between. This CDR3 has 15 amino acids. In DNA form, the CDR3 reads TGCGCCAGCAGCTCCAACGCCGTCGGGGCCGATGGCTACACCTTC. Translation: CASSSNAVGADGYTF.

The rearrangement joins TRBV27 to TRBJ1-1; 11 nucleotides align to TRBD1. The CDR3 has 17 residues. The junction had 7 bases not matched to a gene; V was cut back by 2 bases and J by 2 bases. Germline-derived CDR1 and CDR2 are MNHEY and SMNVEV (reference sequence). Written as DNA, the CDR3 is TGTGCCAGCAGTTTAATCCGTGGGACAGGGGGTAACACTGAAGCTTTCTTT. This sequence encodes CASSLIRGTGGNTEAFF.

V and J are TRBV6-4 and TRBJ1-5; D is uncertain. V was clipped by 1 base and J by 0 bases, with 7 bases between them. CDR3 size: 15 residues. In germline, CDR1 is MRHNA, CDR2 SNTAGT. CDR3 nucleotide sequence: TGTGCCAGCAGTGACTTCTCTCTTAGCAATCAGCCCCAGCATTTT. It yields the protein CASSDFSLSNQPQHF.

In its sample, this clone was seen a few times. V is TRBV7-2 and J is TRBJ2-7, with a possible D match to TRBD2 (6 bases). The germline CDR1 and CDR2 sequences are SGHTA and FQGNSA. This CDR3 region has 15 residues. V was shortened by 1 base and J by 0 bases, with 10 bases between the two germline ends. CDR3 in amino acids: CASSLVAVSSYEQYF. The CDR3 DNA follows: TGTGCCAGCAGCTTAGTAGCGGTGAGCTCCTACGAGCAGTACTTC. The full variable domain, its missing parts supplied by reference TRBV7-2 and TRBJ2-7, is GAGVSQSPSNKVTEKGKDVELRCDPISGHTALYWYRQSLGQGLEFLIYFQGNSAPDKSGLPSDRFSAERTGGSVSTLTIQRTQQEDSAVYLCASSLVAVSSYEQYFGPGTRLTVT.

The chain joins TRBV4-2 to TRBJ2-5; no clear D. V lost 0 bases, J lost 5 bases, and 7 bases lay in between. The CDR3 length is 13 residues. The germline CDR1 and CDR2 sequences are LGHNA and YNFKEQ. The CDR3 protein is CASSQDFGETQYF. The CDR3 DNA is TGTGCCAGCAGCCAAGATTTCGGGGAGACCCAGTACTTC.

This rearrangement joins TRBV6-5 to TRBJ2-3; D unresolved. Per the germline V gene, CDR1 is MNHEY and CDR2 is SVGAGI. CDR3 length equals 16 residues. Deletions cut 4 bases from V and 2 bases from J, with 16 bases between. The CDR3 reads CASSSSHPRFTDTQYF. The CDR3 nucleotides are TGTGCCAGCAGTTCCTCCCACCCTCGCTTCACAGATACGCAGTATTTT.

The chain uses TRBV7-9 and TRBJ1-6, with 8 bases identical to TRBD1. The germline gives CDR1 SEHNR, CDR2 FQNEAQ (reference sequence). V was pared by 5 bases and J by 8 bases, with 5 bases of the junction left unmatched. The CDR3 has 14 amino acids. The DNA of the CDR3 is TGTGCCAGCAGCCGGACAGGGCTTTATTCACCCCTCCACTTT. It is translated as CASSRTGLYSPLHF.

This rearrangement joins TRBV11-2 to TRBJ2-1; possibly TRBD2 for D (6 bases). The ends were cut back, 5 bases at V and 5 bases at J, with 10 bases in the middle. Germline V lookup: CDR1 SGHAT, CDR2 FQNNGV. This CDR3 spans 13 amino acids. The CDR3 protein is CASSATRDNEQFF. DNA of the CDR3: TGTGCCAGCAGCGCGACTAGGGACAATGAGCAGTTCTTC.

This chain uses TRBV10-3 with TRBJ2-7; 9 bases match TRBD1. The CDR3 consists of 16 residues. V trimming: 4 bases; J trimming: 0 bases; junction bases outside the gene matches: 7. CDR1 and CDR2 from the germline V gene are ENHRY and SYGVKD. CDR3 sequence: CAISGGGQGSSYEQYF. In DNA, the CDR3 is TGTGCCATCAGTGGGGGAGGACAGGGGAGCTCCTACGAGCAGTACTTC.

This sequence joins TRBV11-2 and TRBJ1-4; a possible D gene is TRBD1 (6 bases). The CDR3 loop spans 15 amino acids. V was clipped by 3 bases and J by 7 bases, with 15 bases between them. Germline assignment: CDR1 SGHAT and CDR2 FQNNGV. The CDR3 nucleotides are TGTGCCAGCAGCTTGGGAACAGGGCCAGGTGAAAAACTGTTTTTT. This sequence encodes CASSLGTGPGEKLFF.

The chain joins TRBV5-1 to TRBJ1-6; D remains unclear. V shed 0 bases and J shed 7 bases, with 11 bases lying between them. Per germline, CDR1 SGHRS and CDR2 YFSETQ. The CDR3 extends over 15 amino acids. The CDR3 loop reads CASSLDRAGNSPLHF. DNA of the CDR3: TGCGCCAGCAGCTTGGATAGGGCGGGCAATTCACCCCTCCACTTT. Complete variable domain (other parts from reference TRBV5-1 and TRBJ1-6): KAGVTQTPRYLIKTRGQQVTLSCSPISGHRSVSWYQQTPGQGLQFLFEYFSETQRNKGNFPGRFSGRQFSNSRSEMNVSTLELGDSALYLCASSLDRAGNSPLHFGNGTRLTVT.

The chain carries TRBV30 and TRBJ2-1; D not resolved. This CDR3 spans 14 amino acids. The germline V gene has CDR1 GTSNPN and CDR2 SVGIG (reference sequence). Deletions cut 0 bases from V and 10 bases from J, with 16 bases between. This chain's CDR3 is CAWSVVGLKKEQFF. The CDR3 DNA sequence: TGTGCCTGGAGTGTAGTCGGCCTGAAGAAGGAGCAGTTCTTC.

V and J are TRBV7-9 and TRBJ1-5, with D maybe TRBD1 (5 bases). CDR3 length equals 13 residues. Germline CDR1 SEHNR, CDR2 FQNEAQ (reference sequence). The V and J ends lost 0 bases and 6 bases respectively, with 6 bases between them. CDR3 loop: CASSLAGTQPQHF. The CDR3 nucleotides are TGTGCCAGCAGCTTAGCAGGGACTCAGCCCCAGCATTTT.

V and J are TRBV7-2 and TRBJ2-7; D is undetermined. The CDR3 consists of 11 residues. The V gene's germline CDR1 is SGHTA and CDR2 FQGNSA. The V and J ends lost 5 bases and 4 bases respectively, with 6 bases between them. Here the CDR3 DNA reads TGTGCCAGCAGCCGAACTTACGAGCAGTACTTC. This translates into CASSRTYEQYF. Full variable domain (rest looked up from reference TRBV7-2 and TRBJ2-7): GAGVSQSPSNKVTEKGKDVELRCDPISGHTALYWYRQSLGQGLEFLIYFQGNSAPDKSGLPSDRFSAERTGGSVSTLTIQRTQQEDSAVYLCASSRTYEQYFGPGTRLTVT.

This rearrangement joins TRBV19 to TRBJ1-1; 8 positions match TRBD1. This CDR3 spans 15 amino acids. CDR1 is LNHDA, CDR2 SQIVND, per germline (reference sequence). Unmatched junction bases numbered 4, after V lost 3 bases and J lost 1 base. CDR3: CASSILTGANTEAFF. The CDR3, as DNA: TGTGCCAGTAGTATTTTGACAGGGGCGAACACTGAAGCTTTCTTT.

CDR3 protein: CASAPLSTGSYNEQFF. The CDR3 DNA is TGTGCCAGCGCCCCACTCTCGACAGGATCATACAATGAGCAGTTCTTC. The chain employs TRBV27 and TRBJ2-1; a weak D match, TRBD1 (6 bases). The length of the CDR3 is 16 residues. Germline loops: CDR1 MNHEY, CDR2 SMNVEV (reference sequence). Trimming removed 8 bases from V and 4 bases from J, with 21 bases in between.

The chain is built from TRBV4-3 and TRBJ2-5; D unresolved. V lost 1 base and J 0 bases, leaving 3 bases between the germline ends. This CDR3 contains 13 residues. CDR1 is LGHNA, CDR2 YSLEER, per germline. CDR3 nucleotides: TGCGCCAGCAGCCAAGGGTACCAAGAGACCCAGTACTTC. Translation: CASSQGYQETQYF.

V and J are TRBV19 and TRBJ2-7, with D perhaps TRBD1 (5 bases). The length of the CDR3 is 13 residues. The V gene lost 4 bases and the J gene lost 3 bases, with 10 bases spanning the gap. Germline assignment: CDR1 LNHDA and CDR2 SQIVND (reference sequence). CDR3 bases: TGTGCCAGTAGTACCCTAAGGGGCTACGAGCAGTACTTC. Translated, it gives CASSTLRGYEQYF. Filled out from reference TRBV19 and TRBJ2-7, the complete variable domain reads DGGITQSPKYLFRKEGQNVTLSCEQNLNHDAMYWYRQDPGQGLRLIYYSQIVNDFQKGDIAEGYSVSREKKESFPLTVTSAQKNPTAFYLCASSTLRGYEQYFGPGTRLTVT.